This TCR beta chain stems from a study of beta chain features in type 1 diabetes. Study-wide findings and caveats: A moderate, significant TCRB CDR3 shortening appeared in type 1 diabetes across four CD4+ subsets.

Since all of the isolated RNA was reverse transcribed, expressed TCRB transcripts were what got sequenced. The method was immunoSEQ multiplex PCR; TCRdb's version includes in-frame clones alone and lacks a portion of them. The sample holds about 260,000 clones, roughly 21% seen once. This clone was counted only a few times. Its antigen is not identified. Researchers reported sorting CD4+ naive, central memory, regulatory and stem cell-like memory cells via CD45RO/CCR7/CD25/CD127/CD95/CD27. This CDR3 is built from 16 residues. V lost 0 bases, J lost 5 bases, and 7 bases stayed unmatched. CDR1 is MNHEY, CDR2 SVGAGI, per germline.

Sequencing was carried out using naive CD4+ T cells from blood. This chain links TRBV6-5 with TRBJ2-3; 8 bases fit TRBD2. The sequence derives from a middle-aged woman with type 1 diabetes. Here the CDR3 DNA reads TGTGCCAGCAGTTACTCCTACGTAGCGGGGAAAGATACGCAGTATTTT. This gives the protein CASSYSYVAGKDTQYF.